This TCR beta chain was documented in a study of tumor-infiltrating lymphocytes in primary liver carcinoma. Across the whole study: Spanning 30 to 69 years of age, the patients were men and women. Staging of the tumors gave T1-T3 N0M0, with widths of roughly 4 to 10 cm. Regarding the study as a whole: Tumor-adjacent and tumor-blood pairs shared less of their repertoires than tumor region pairs shared.

The investigators made TCR beta cDNA from about 500 ng total RNA, using a constant-region primer. For TCR beta, libraries were produced by three nested multiplex PCR rounds using slightly modified ARM-PCR. Amplification in the first two PCR rounds was performed using TRBV1-TRBV30 forward primers and a C-beta reverse primer for approximately 10 cycles each. TCRdb reprocessed the multiplex PCR reads with MiXCR, giving one entry per CDR3 protein. The sample consists of under 200,000 distinct CDR3 sequences, roughly 61% of them appearing once. Ten or more counts support this clonotype. Its antigen is currently unknown. The CDR3 has 13 amino acids. Germline V gene data show CDR1 as MNHNS and CDR2 as SASEGT. V dropped 11 bases and J dropped 3; count of bases not matched to a gene: 9. Germline DNA was also extracted, with blood RNA taken from unsorted whole blood. Treatment-naive at the time, the patients had chronic HBV infection.

Material: peripheral blood. The chain recombines TRBV6-1 with TRBJ2-7, with 8 bases aligning to TRBD2. The sequence was obtained from a woman aged 60 to 75 with primary liver carcinoma and hepatitis B virus infection. In DNA form, the CDR3 reads TGTGCCGCACGAGAGCGGGAGTTCTACGAGCAGTACTTC. Translation: CAAREREFYEQYF.